The clone carrying this T cell receptor (beta chain) was detected only a few times. The CDR3 runs to 13 residues. Germline loops: CDR1 MNHEY, CDR2 SMNVEV (reference sequence). V lost 2 bases and J lost 10, with 14 bases in between. The data derive from a study of blood T cell repertoires in COVID-19. In the study overall: Donors in the United States, Italy and Spain gave samples during acute or convalescent COVID-19.

Method: immunoSEQ multiplex PCR; TCRdb's copy keeps in-frame clones and lacks some. The table has about 62,000 clones, approximately 92% seen once. The sample comprised peripheral blood. J is TRBJ2-5 and V is TRBV27; D is perhaps TRBD2 (6 bases). The clonotype was recovered from a human donor in a cohort sampled during active COVID-19. The CDR3 reads CASSLDAGWVQYF. For the CDR3, the DNA is TGTGCCAGCAGTTTAGATGCGGGATGGGTCCAGTACTTC.